Sequencing of this T cell receptor beta chain was carried out in a study of T-cell memory formation after mild COVID-19. MiXCR was run by TCRdb on the 5' RACE reads, yielding one entry per CDR3 protein. The sample lists 200,000 or so distinct CDR3 sequences; 7.5% to 10% were seen once. The clonotype comes from a man between 18 and 29 years old who had mild COVID-19 (a few samples of this study predate the infection). Cell type and time point are not known. Sequenced material: PBMCs or a T cell subset sorted from them (not recorded which).

The CDR3 sequence is CASSFTGTYTGELFF. The CDR3 DNA is TGTGCCAGCAGCTTCACCGGGACTTACACCGGGGAGCTGTTTTTT. The chain is built from TRBV7-3 and TRBJ2-2, with TRBD2 as a possible D gene (6 bases). The CDR3 is made up of 15 amino acids. Between the trimmed V and J ends, which lost 3 bases and 3 bases, there was a span of 11 bases. From germline, CDR1 is SGHTA and CDR2 FQGTGA.